Listed here are 22 T cell receptor beta chains from one sample, sequenced in a study of PD-1 blockade in classical Hodgkin lymphoma. Sequenced by immunoSEQ multiplex PCR; TCRdb stores in-frame clones only, minus some. Of over 80,000 clones in the sample, more than 70% were seen once. Time point defined: cycle 4 day 1 (C4D1), after less than 7 weeks of nivolumab. Relapses following autologous stem cell transplantation were seen in all patients, with brentuximab vedotin exposure varying. This specimen was peripheral blood mononuclear cells (PBMCs), taken before the fourth cycle of nivolumab. These receptors came from a human donor with classical Hodgkin lymphoma.

The chain combines TRBV4-3 with TRBJ2-7; possibly TRBD1 for D (6 bases). Between the trimmed V and J ends, which lost 1 base and 4 bases, there was a span of 17 bases. The germline gives CDR1 LGHNA, CDR2 YSLEER. The CDR3 runs 16 residues. CDR3 nucleotide sequence: TGCGCCAGCAGCCAAGTTTGGGGGCCGGTGATGTACGAGCAGTACTTC. It codes for CASSQVWGPVMYEQYF.

The chain joins TRBV2 to TRBJ2-3, with D possibly being TRBD1 (6 bases). The V end was cut by 6 bases, the J end by 2 bases, with 12 bases between. The CDR3 has 14 residues. The germline CDR1 and CDR2 sequences are SNHLY and FYNNEI. CDR3: CASRATGNTDTQYF. CDR3 in DNA: TGTGCCAGCAGAGCTACAGGGAACACAGATACGCAGTATTTT. The whole variable domain, remainder taken from reference TRBV2 and TRBJ2-3, is EPEVTQTPSHQVTQMGQEVILRCVPISNHLYFYWYRQILGQKVEFLVSFYNNEISEKSEIFDDQFSVERPDGSNFTLKIRSTKLEDSAMYFCASRATGNTDTQYFGPGTRLTVL.

This chain connects TRBV30 to TRBJ2-2, with a possible D match to TRBD2 (6 bases). Germline V gives CDR1 GTSNPN, CDR2 SVGIG (reference sequence). The CDR3 totals 13 residues. Trimming stripped 5 bases from V and 6 bases from J, with 13 bases between. CDR3 residues: CAWDLATPGELFF. The CDR3, as DNA: TGTGCCTGGGATCTAGCGACCCCCGGGGAGCTGTTTTTT.

The chain has TRBV2 and TRBJ2-5, with 7 bases matching TRBD2. The germline V gene has CDR1 SNHLY and CDR2 FYNNEI. This CDR3 has 13 residues. V gave up 4 bases and J gave up 3 bases; unmatched junction bases: 2. The CDR3 loop is CASSARGEETQYF. The CDR3 DNA reads TGTGCCAGCAGTGCACGGGGGGAAGAGACCCAGTACTTC.

CDR3 nucleotides: TGTGCCAGCAGCTGGGGGGTTACGGCCTACGAGCAGTACTTC. It translates to CASSWGVTAYEQYF. The chain carries TRBV5-6 and TRBJ2-7; a possible D gene is TRBD2 (6 bases). CDR1 is SGHDT, CDR2 YYEEEE, per germline. The V gene lost 3 bases and the J gene lost 2 bases, with 12 bases spanning the gap. The CDR3 totals 14 residues.

This clone was recorded only once. The rearrangement joins TRBV19 to TRBJ2-7; no clear D. V was shortened by 8 bases and J by 7 bases, with 15 bases between the two germline ends. The CDR3 runs to 12 residues. Germline-derived CDR1 and CDR2 are LNHDA and SQIVND (reference sequence). Written as DNA, the CDR3 is TGTGCCAGTCCCTTATTCATCCCGGAGCAGTACTTC. Protein sequence: CASPLFIPEQYF. Full variable domain (outside the CDR3, taken from reference TRBV19 and TRBJ2-7): DGGITQSPKYLFRKEGQNVTLSCEQNLNHDAMYWYRQDPGQGLRLIYYSQIVNDFQKGDIAEGYSVSREKKESFPLTVTSAQKNPTAFYLCASPLFIPEQYFGPGTRLTVT.

V gene TRBV5-6 combines with J gene TRBJ1-4; 12 bases align to TRBD1. The trim removed 1 base at V and 1 base at J, leaving 5 bases unmatched. This CDR3 is built from 18 residues. Per the germline V gene, CDR1 is SGHDT and CDR2 is YYEEEE. The CDR3 DNA sequence: TGTGCCAGCAGCTTGTTGGGGACAGGGGGCGGAACTAATGAAAAACTGTTTTTT. This translates into CASSLLGTGGGTNEKLFF.

This chain links TRBV5-1 with TRBJ2-3, with D perhaps matching TRBD2 (5 bases). Germline CDR1 and CDR2: SGHRS and YFSETQ. The CDR3 loop spans 16 amino acids. V was clipped by 4 bases and J by 0 bases, with 15 bases between them. The CDR3 DNA is TGCGCCAGCAGCCCACCCCTAGCCGCTAGCACAGATACGCAGTATTTT. Translated: CASSPPLAASTDTQYF.

The V and J genes are TRBV28 and TRBJ2-3, with 14 bases fitting TRBD2. This CDR3 is 18 amino acids long. Germline CDR1 and CDR2: MDHEN and SYDVKM. Unmatched junction bases numbered 11, after V lost 5 bases and J lost 4 bases. In nucleotides, the CDR3 is TGTGCCAGCAGTCCATCGGGACTAGCGGGAGATGGTGCAGATACGCAGTATTTT. This translates into CASSPSGLAGDGADTQYF.

The chain employs TRBV2 and TRBJ2-2, with 7 bases that match TRBD1. With V trimmed by 1 base and J by 0 bases, 2 bases remained unmatched. The CDR3 totals 16 residues. Germline lookup yields CDR1 SNHLY and CDR2 FYNNEI. The CDR3 DNA reads as TGTGCCAGCAGTGAAGTCGGACAGGCGAACACCGGGGAGCTGTTTTTT. This encodes CASSEVGQANTGELFF.

This clone has a handful of counts. The chain links TRBV4-3 to TRBJ2-1; D uncertain. The CDR3 has 16 residues. Trimming shortened V by 4 bases and J by 0 bases, and 13 bases separated the two germline ends. Germline V gene sequence: CDR1 LGHNA, CDR2 YSLEER. In nucleotides, the CDR3 is TGCGCCAGCAGCCCAGGTATTCGGAGCTCCTACAATGAGCAGTTCTTC. This gives the protein CASSPGIRSSYNEQFF.

This clone is a singleton in its sample. The chain uses TRBV7-3 and TRBJ2-1; D possibly corresponds to TRBD2 (6 bases). From germline, CDR1 is SGHTA and CDR2 FQGTGA. The CDR3 is 15 residues long. Deletions cut 0 bases from V and 6 bases from J, with 12 bases between. The CDR3 here is CASSLTGGPLNEQFF. CDR3 in DNA: TGTGCCAGCAGCTTAACGGGAGGCCCACTCAATGAGCAGTTCTTC.

The rearrangement links TRBV7-9 to TRBJ2-5; D is undetermined. Germline V CDR1 and CDR2: SEHNR, FQNEAQ (reference sequence). Trimming took 3 bases from V and 5 from J, leaving 1 base between them. CDR3 length: 10 amino acids. DNA of the CDR3: TGTGCCAGCAGCTTGGAGACCCAGTACTTC. Translated, it gives CASSLETQYF.

This sequence joins TRBV18 and TRBJ2-3; D not resolved. The CDR3 has 14 amino acids. CDR1 is KGHSH and CDR2 is LQKENI in the germline V gene. Trimming removed 4 bases at V and 2 bases at J, with 10 bases between. Here the CDR3 reads CASSLGLNTDTQYF. The CDR3 DNA reads as TGTGCCAGCTCACTGGGATTAAACACAGATACGCAGTATTTT.

This clone was observed a handful of times. The genes are TRBV28 and TRBJ1-5; 11 nucleotides agree with TRBD1. V trimming: 1 base; J trimming: 3 bases; junction bases outside the gene matches: 11. The CDR3 sequence is 19 residues long. The V gene's germline CDR1 is MDHEN and CDR2 SYDVKM. In DNA, the CDR3 is TGTGCCAGCAGTTTATTGGGTCGCGGACAGGGGGCCACCAATCAGCCCCAGCATTTT. Encoded protein: CASSLLGRGQGATNQPQHF.

By share of the sample, this clone is medium-sized. V gene TRBV10-3 combines with J gene TRBJ2-2; 9 positions match TRBD1. The CDR3 length is 14 residues. Germline-derived CDR1 and CDR2 are ENHRY and SYGVKD. J lost 7 bases, V lost 9 bases, and 9 bases had no gene match. The CDR3: CAMGTGQESGELFF. The CDR3 DNA is TGTGCCATGGGGACAGGGCAGGAGAGCGGGGAGCTGTTTTTT.

The chain couples TRBV10-3 to TRBJ2-1; weak D call: TRBD1 (6 bases). Per the germline V gene, CDR1 is ENHRY and CDR2 is SYGVKD. Trimming removed 6 bases at V and 5 bases at J, with 8 bases between. This CDR3 has 12 amino acids. CDR3 loop: CAIRGQNNEQFF. Here the CDR3 DNA reads TGTGCCATCAGAGGACAGAACAATGAGCAGTTCTTC.

This clone was seen a few times. The genes are TRBV7-8 and TRBJ1-5; D is perhaps TRBD1 (5 bases). The germline CDR1 and CDR2 sequences are SGHVS and FQNEAQ. The V gene lost 0 bases and the J gene lost 6 bases, with 9 bases spanning the gap. The CDR3 is 14 residues long. CDR3 nucleotides: TGTGCCAGCAGCTTAGCGGGTCAGGGTCAGCCCCAGCATTTT. Protein product: CASSLAGQGQPQHF.

Comment on this clone: The same CDR3 arises from other DNA sequences in this sample as well. V gene TRBV7-3 combines with J gene TRBJ1-1; D may be TRBD1 (5 bases). CDR1 is SGHTA, CDR2 FQGTGA, per germline. Trimming cost V 2 bases and J 2 bases, with 6 bases left between them. This CDR3 has 13 residues. Written as DNA, the CDR3 is TGTGCCAGCAGCTTACAGGGAAACACTGAAGCTTTCTTT. This gives the protein CASSLQGNTEAFF.

This chain uses TRBV4-1 with TRBJ2-7; 11 nucleotides agree with TRBD1. This CDR3 is 16 amino acids long. CDR1 is MGHRA and CDR2 is YSYEKL in the germline V gene. V lost 3 bases to trimming and J lost 5 bases; unmatched junction nucleotides: 9. The CDR3 DNA sequence: TGCGCCAGCAGCCAGACTGGGACAGGGGGTCCGAACGAGCAGTACTTC. Encoded protein: CASSQTGTGGPNEQYF.

The gene calls are TRBV19 and TRBJ2-3; TRBD1 agrees at 8 bases. The CDR3 covers 14 residues. The J segment lost 5 bases and the V segment lost 4 bases, leaving 5 bases of the junction unmatched. Germline V CDR1 and CDR2: LNHDA, SQIVND (reference sequence). CDR3 loop: CASSRARGRDTQYF. In nucleotides, the CDR3 is TGTGCCAGTAGTAGGGCCAGGGGGCGAGATACGCAGTATTTT.

The chain links TRBV11-1 to TRBJ2-7, with 10 bases identical to TRBD1. Germline V gene data show CDR1 as SGHAT and CDR2 as FQDESV (reference sequence). This CDR3 has 15 residues. V lost 4 bases to trimming and J lost 2 bases; unmatched junction nucleotides: 5. The chain's CDR3 is CASSSGQGYAYEQYF. For the CDR3, the DNA is TGTGCCAGCAGCTCGGGACAGGGGTATGCCTACGAGCAGTACTTC. Looking up the rest from reference TRBV11-1 and TRBJ2-7 gives the full variable domain: EAEVAQSPRYKITEKSQAVAFWCDPISGHATLYWYRQILGQGPELLVQFQDESVVDDSQLPKDRFSAERLKGVDSTLKIQPAELGDSAMYLCASSSGQGYAYEQYFGPGTRLTVT.